The 13 T cell receptor beta chains below come from one sample, sequenced in a study of T cells after yellow fever vaccination. One entry per CDR3 protein results from TCRdb running MiXCR on the 5' RACE reads. This sample has roughly 120,000 distinct CDR3 sequences, with around 7.2% found just once. Sequences were derived from CD4+ T cells sorted from PBMCs, sampled about 49 days after the first yellow fever vaccination. The receptors derive from a man between 18 and 35 years old who received the YFV17D yellow fever vaccine.

This clonotype was detected many times. The genes are TRBV20-1 and TRBJ2-1; no definite D call. Trimming took 0 bases from V and 0 from J, leaving 18 bases between them. The CDR3 is 18 residues long. Germline loops: CDR1 DFQATT, CDR2 SNEGSKA (reference sequence). The CDR3 sequence: CSARDLLKGVSSYNEQFF. The DNA of the CDR3 is TGCAGTGCTAGAGATCTCTTGAAGGGCGTTAGCTCCTACAATGAGCAGTTCTTC.

The rearrangement uses TRBV5-6 and TRBJ2-7; no reliable D call. CDR1 is SGHDT and CDR2 is YYEEEE in the germline V gene. V lost 0 bases and J 2 bases, leaving 9 bases between the germline ends. This CDR3 has 14 residues. DNA of the CDR3: TGTGCCAGCAGCTTGGTCCTTACCCCCTACGAGCAGTACGTC. Its translation is CASSLVLTPYEQYV.

J is TRBJ1-3 and V is TRBV5-1; the match to TRBD1 covers 7 bases. V gave up 0 bases and J gave up 0 bases; unmatched junction bases: 6. CDR3 length: 17 amino acids. The germline V gene encodes CDR1 SGHRS and CDR2 YFSETQ. The DNA for the CDR3 is TGCGCCAGCAGCTTGGCCCGGACAGGCTTCTCTGGAAACACCATATATTTT. It translates to CASSLARTGFSGNTIYF.

This clonotype came up a few times. The V and J genes are TRBV4-2 and TRBJ1-1; 11 nucleotides line up with TRBD1. Germline CDR1 reads LGHNA; CDR2 reads YNFKEQ. The CDR3 has 17 residues. After removal of 4 bases from V and 4 bases from J, the junction contained 11 bases not matched to a gene. DNA for the CDR3: TGTGCCAGCAGCCGCGCCGGGACAGGGGGTTTGGGCACTGAAGCTTTCTTT. Its protein product is CASSRAGTGGLGTEAFF.

Note on this clonotype: This may arise from a read error, as a much more abundant clone is one base away. The J gene is TRBJ2-3, the V gene TRBV6-5; D is possibly TRBD2 (7 bases). The germline CDR1 and CDR2 sequences are MNHEY and SVGAGI. This CDR3 has 15 amino acids. V dropped 0 bases and J dropped 5 bases, with 12 bases sitting between them. CDR3 residues: CASSYSGGQEDTQYF. The CDR3 coding sequence is TGTGCCAGCAGTTACTCGGGGGGGCAGGAAGATACGCAGTATTTT.

The chain joins TRBV5-4 to TRBJ1-2, with no clear D. CDR1 is SGHNT and CDR2 is YYREEE in the germline V gene (reference sequence). The CDR3 runs 13 residues. Trimming took off 3 bases at V and 8 bases at J, with 14 bases between the two ends. The CDR3 reads CASSSRFGLGYTF. CDR3 DNA sequence: TGTGCCAGCAGCTCGAGATTCGGGCTAGGCTACACCTTC. Looking up the rest from reference TRBV5-4 and TRBJ1-2 gives the full variable domain: ETGVTQSPTHLIKTRGQQVTLRCSSQSGHNTVSWYQQALGQGPQFIFQYYREEENGRGNFPPRFSGLQFPNYSSELNVNALELDDSALYLCASSSRFGLGYTFGSGTRLTVV.

This clonotype has at least ten counts. J is TRBJ2-5 and V is TRBV20-1, with 7 bases matching TRBD1. Germline-derived CDR1 and CDR2 are DFQATT and SNEGSKA (reference sequence). J lost 2 bases, V lost 6 bases, and 9 bases had no gene match. The CDR3 runs to 14 residues. CDR3 coding DNA: TGCAGTGCCTCAAATTCGGGACAGCAAGAGACCCAGTACTTC. Its translation is CSASNSGQQETQYF.

In this sample, this clonotype turned up many times. This rearrangement joins TRBV7-6 to TRBJ2-5; D is unresolved. This CDR3 has 13 residues. The germline V gene has CDR1 SGHVS and CDR2 FNYEAQ. V was pared by 3 bases and J by 1 base, with 6 bases between. The CDR3 reads CASSFASQETQYF. CDR3 bases: TGTGCCAGCAGCTTTGCTAGCCAAGAGACCCAGTACTTC. The full variable domain, its missing parts supplied by reference TRBV7-6 and TRBJ2-5, is GAGVSQSPRYKVTKRGQDVALRCDPISGHVSLYWYRQALGQGPEFLTYFNYEAQQDKSGLPNDRFSAERPEGSISTLTIQRTEQRDSAMYRCASSFASQETQYFGPGTRLLVL.

The CDR3 coding sequence is TGTGCCAGCTCACCCCTTCTGACAGAAGACTATGGCTACACCTTC. Translated: CASSPLLTEDYGYTF. The genes are TRBV18 and TRBJ1-2, with D perhaps TRBD1 (5 bases). The V and J ends lost 3 bases and 3 bases respectively, with 14 bases between them. From germline, CDR1 is KGHSH and CDR2 LQKENI. The CDR3 runs to 15 residues.

This clonotype was observed many times. For the CDR3, the DNA is TGTGCCAGCAGCTTAGGAGGGGCCAATGAGCAGTTCTTC. Protein: CASSLGGANEQFF. The chain links TRBV11-3 to TRBJ2-1, with D perhaps given as TRBD1 or TRBD2 (5 bases each). Trimming shortened V by 1 base and J by 6 bases, and 7 bases separated the two germline ends. Germline CDR1 SGHNT, CDR2 YENEEA. This CDR3 is built from 13 residues.

This clonotype was recorded many times. CDR3 sequence reads: CASRMGNTGELFF. CDR3 nucleotide sequence: TGTGCCAGCAGGATGGGGAACACCGGGGAGCTGTTTTTT. This rearrangement joins TRBV5-4 to TRBJ2-2; D is unclear. The CDR3 extends over 13 amino acids. Trimming cost V 5 bases and J 1 base, with 6 bases left between them. CDR1 SGHNT and CDR2 YYREEE come from the germline V gene (reference sequence). The complete variable domain, with remaining parts taken from reference TRBV5-4 and TRBJ2-2, reads ETGVTQSPTHLIKTRGQQVTLRCSSQSGHNTVSWYQQALGQGPQFIFQYYREEENGRGNFPPRFSGLQFPNYSSELNVNALELDDSALYLCASRMGNTGELFFGEGSRLTVL.

This chain uses TRBV5-5 with TRBJ1-5; a possible D gene is TRBD1 (6 bases). The CDR3 totals 15 residues. Trimming cost V 5 bases and J 7 bases, with 19 bases left between them. The V gene's germline CDR1 is SGHKS and CDR2 YYEKEE (reference sequence). The CDR3 DNA is TGTGCCAGCAGTCTTTACGCGTCACAGGGACAGCCCCAGCATTTT. Its translation: CASSLYASQGQPQHF.

This clonotype turned up a few times. The chain recombines TRBV4-2 with TRBJ1-3; 7 bases are a match to TRBD1. The junction had 11 bases not matched to a gene; V was cut back by 4 bases and J by 8 bases. The CDR3 runs 15 residues. Germline lookup yields CDR1 LGHNA and CDR2 YNFKEQ. The CDR3 DNA is TGTGCCAGCAGCCGGTCGGGACAGCGCGAAGACACCATATATTTT. Residues: CASSRSGQREDTIYF.